The clone carrying this TCR beta chain was observed a handful of times. The data derive from a study of blood T cell repertoires in COVID-19. This CDR3 comprises 13 residues. The V gene lost 6 bases and the J gene lost 0 bases, with 8 bases spanning the gap. Germline V gene lookup returns CDR1 MNHNY and CDR2 SVGAGI (reference sequence). Profiling relied on immunoSEQ multiplex PCR, and the TCRdb table lists in-frame clones only, not all of them. The sample holds over 95,000 clones; about four fifths are singletons and the top ten take 10%. The origin of this receptor is a human donor in a cohort sampled during active COVID-19. The chain combines TRBV6-6 with TRBJ1-1; D remains ambiguous. The specimen was peripheral blood. Written as DNA, the CDR3 is TGTGCCAGCAGCTCGTTAATGAACACTGAAGCTTTCTTT. Amino acid sequence: CASSSLMNTEAFF.